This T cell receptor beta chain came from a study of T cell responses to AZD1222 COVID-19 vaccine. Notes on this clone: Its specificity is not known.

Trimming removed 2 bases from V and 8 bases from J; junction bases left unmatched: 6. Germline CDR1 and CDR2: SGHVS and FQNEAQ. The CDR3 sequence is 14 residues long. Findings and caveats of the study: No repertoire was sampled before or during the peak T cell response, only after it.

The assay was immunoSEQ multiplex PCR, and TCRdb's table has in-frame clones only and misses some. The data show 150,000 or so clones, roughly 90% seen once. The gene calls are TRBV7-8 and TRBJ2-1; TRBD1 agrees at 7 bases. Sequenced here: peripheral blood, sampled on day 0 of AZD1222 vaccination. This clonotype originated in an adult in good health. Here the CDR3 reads CASSLSQGVYEQFF. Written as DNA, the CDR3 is TGTGCCAGCAGCTTATCTCAGGGGGTCTATGAGCAGTTCTTC.